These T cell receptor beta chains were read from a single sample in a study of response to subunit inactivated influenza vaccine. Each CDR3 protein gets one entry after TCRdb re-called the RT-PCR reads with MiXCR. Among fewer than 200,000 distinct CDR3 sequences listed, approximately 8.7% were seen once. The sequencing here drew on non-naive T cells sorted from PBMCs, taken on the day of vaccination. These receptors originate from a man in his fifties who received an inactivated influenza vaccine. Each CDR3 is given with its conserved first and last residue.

CDR3: CASSSSGGASDTQYF; V: TRBV7-9
CDR3: CASRGTGGHNEQFF; V: TRBV5-1
CDR3: CASSLSGRVNQPQHF; V: TRBV28
CDR3: CATSRDLLAGKRNEQFF; V: TRBV15
CDR3: CASSADSFNEQFF; V: TRBV2
CDR3: CSARGLLGEQFF; V: TRBV20-1
CDR3: CASSYSSRNRYSNQPQHF; V: TRBV6-5
CDR3: CASSTRDSTTYEQYF; V: TRBV6-1
CDR3: CASREQGQGYEQYF; V: TRBV5-1
CDR3: CASSLVPQGANYGYTF; V: TRBV5-1
CDR3: CASSPVADTEAFF; V: TRBV5-1
CDR3: CASSRLTSGDTQYF; V: TRBV6-2/TRBV6-3
CDR3: CASSQNSLYEQYF; V: TRBV6-2/TRBV6-3
CDR3: CASSSLGGELFF; V: TRBV9
CDR3: CASSKRTTTYNEQFF; V: TRBV12-3/TRBV12-4
CDR3: CASSLEPGQTSYNEQFF; V: TRBV4-1
CDR3: CASSFPGLLSSGNTIYF; V: TRBV7-9
CDR3: CASSDKGSGTQYF; V: TRBV5-1
CDR3: CASSLAGTGYEQYF; V: TRBV5-5
CDR3: CATSDATGVDGYTF; V: TRBV24-1
CDR3: CASSLDRLGDTQYF; V: TRBV11-2
CDR3: CSASRRGRPPGELFF; V: TRBV20-1
CDR3: CASSSTPDRVNNQPQHF; V: TRBV27
CDR3: CASSALGGDSYNEQFF; V: TRBV5-5
CDR3: CASSSRGGYEQYF; V: TRBV7-8
CDR3: CASKKADNQPQHF; V: TRBV12-3/TRBV12-4
CDR3: CASSHPLGEDQEIQYF; V: TRBV3-1
CDR3: CASSLGPSGAGYNEQFF; V: TRBV12-3/TRBV12-4
CDR3: CASSLVLGSEQYF; V: TRBV5-1
CDR3: CASSATGYNEKLFF; V: TRBV5-1
CDR3: CSARDFAESSYEQYF; V: TRBV20-1
CDR3: CSARETGTGGKYEQYF; V: TRBV20-1
CDR3: CASTAKNIQYF; V: TRBV2
CDR3: CAWSAPGTGYTF; V: TRBV30
CDR3: CSVAPTDSNQPQHF; V: TRBV29-1
CDR3: CSASEGGIRTGELFF; V: TRBV20-1
CDR3: CSAAGTSGSKQFF; V: TRBV20-1
CDR3: CASSIRADRLPTYGYTF; V: TRBV19
CDR3: CASSSSLIGARGYTF; V: TRBV6-2/TRBV6-3
CDR3: CASSHGTSGGSTDTQYF; V: TRBV6-5
CDR3: CASSRYPEGNEQFF; V: TRBV9
CDR3: CSARAGTSGSRWGGDTGELFF; V: TRBV20-1